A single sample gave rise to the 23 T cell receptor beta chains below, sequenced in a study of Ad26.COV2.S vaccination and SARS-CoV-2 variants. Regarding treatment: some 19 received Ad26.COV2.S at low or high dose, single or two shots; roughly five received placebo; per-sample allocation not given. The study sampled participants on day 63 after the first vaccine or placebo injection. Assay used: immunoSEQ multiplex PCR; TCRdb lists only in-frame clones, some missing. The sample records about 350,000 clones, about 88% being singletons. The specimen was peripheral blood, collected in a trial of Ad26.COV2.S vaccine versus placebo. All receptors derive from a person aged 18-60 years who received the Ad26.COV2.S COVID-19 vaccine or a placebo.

The CDR3 sequence: CASSAGIYGYTF. In nucleotides, the CDR3 is TGTGCCAGCAGTGCAGGGATCTATGGCTACACCTTC. The chain links TRBV2 to TRBJ1-2; D might be TRBD1 (5 bases). CDR1 SNHLY and CDR2 FYNNEI come from the germline V gene. The CDR3 runs 12 residues. Trimming removed 4 bases at V and 4 bases at J, with 7 bases between.

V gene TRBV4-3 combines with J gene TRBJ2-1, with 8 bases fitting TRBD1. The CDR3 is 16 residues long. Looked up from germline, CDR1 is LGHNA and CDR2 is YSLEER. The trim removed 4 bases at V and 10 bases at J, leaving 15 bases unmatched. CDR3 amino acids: CASSLRPGTGGIEQFF. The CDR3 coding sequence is TGCGCCAGCAGCCTCCGTCCCGGGACAGGCGGGATAGAGCAGTTCTTC.

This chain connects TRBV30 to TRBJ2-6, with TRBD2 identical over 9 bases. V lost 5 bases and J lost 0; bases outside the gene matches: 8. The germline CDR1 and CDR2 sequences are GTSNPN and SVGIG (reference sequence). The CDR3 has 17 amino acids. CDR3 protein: CAWVGLARLSGANVLTF. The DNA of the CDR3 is TGTGCCTGGGTGGGACTAGCCAGGCTCTCTGGGGCCAACGTCCTGACTTTC.

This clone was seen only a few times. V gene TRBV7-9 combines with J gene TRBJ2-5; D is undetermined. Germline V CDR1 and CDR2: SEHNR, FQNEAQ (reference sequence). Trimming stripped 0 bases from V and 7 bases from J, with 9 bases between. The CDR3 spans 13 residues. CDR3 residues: CASSLAAGGTQYF. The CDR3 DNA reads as TGTGCCAGCAGCTTAGCAGCCGGTGGGACCCAGTACTTC. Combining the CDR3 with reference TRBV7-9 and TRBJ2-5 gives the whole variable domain DTGVSQNPRHKITKRGQNVTFRCDPISEHNRLYWYRQTLGQGPEFLTYFQNEAQLEKSRLLSDRFSAERPKGSFSTLEIQRTEQGDSAMYLCASSLAAGGTQYFGPGTRLLVL.

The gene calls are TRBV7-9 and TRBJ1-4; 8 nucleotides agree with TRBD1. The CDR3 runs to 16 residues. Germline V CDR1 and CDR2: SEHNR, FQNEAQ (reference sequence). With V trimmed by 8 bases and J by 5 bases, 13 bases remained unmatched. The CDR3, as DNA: TGTGCCAGCGGTCAGGGGGCCTTTCAAGGGAATGAAAAACTGTTTTTT. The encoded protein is CASGQGAFQGNEKLFF.

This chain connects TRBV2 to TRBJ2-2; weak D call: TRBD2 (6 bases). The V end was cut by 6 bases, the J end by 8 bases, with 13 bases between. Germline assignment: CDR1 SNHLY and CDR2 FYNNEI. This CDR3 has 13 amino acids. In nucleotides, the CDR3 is TGTGCCAGCAGCGTTGGGGGGAAAGGGGAGCTGTTTTTT. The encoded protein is CASSVGGKGELFF.

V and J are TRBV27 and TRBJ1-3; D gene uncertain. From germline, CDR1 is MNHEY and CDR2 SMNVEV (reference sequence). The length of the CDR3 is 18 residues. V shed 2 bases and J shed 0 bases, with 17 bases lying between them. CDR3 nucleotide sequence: TGTGCCAGCAGTTTACATGGAGGTATGAGCTTCTCTGGAAACACCATATATTTT. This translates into CASSLHGGMSFSGNTIYF.

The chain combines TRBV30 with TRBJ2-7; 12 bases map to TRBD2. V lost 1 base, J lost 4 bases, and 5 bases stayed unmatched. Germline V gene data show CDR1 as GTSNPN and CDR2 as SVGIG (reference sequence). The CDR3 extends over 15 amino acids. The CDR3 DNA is TGTGCCTGGAGTGCGAAACTAGCGGGAGGTTACGAGCAGTACTTC. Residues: CAWSAKLAGGYEQYF. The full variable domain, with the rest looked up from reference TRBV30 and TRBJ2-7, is SQTIHQWPATLVQPVGSPLSLECTVEGTSNPNLYWYRQAAGRGLQLLFYSVGIGQISSEVPQNLSASRPQDRQFILSSKKLLLSDSGFYLCAWSAKLAGGYEQYFGPGTRLTVT.

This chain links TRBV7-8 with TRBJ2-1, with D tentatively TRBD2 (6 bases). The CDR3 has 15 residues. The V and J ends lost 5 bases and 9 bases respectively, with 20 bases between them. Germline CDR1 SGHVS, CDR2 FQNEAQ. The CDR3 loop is CASSRRGADLIEQFF. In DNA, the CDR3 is TGTGCCAGCAGCAGGAGGGGCGCGGATCTGATTGAGCAGTTCTTC.

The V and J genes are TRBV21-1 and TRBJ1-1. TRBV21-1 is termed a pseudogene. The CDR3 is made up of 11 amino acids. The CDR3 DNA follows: TGTGCCAGCAATACTCGCACTGAAGCTTTCTTT. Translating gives CASNTRTEAFF.

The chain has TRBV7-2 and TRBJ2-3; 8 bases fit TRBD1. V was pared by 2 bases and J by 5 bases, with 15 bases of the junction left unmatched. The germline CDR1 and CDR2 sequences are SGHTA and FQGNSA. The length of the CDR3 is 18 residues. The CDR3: CASSLMAGGAFYKDTQYF. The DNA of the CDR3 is TGTGCCAGCAGCTTAATGGCAGGGGGCGCGTTTTATAAAGATACGCAGTATTTT.

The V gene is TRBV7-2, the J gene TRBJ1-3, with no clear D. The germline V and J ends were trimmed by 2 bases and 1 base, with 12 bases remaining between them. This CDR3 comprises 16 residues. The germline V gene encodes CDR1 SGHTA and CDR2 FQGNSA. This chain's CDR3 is CASSLMYGVSGNTIYF. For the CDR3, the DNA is TGTGCCAGCAGCTTAATGTATGGGGTTTCTGGAAACACCATATATTTT.

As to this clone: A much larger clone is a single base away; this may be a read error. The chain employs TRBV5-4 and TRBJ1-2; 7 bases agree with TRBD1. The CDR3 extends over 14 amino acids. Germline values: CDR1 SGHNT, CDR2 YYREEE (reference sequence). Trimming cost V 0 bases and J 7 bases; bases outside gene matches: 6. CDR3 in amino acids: CASSLEGAPGGYTF. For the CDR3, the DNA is TGTGCCAGCAGCTTGGAGGGGGCGCCGGGTGGCTACACCTTC. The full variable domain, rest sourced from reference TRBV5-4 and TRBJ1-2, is ETGVTQSPTHLIKTRGQQVTLRCSSQSGHNTVSWYQQALGQGPQFIFQYYREEENGRGNFPPRFSGLQFPNYSSELNVNALELDDSALYLCASSLEGAPGGYTFGSGTRLTVV.

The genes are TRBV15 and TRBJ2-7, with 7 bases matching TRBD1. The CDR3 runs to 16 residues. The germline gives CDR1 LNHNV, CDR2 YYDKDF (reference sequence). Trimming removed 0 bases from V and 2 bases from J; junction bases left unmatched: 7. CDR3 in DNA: TGTGCCACCAGCAGAGATCACGGGACAGCCCCCTACGAGCAGTACTTC. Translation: CATSRDHGTAPYEQYF.

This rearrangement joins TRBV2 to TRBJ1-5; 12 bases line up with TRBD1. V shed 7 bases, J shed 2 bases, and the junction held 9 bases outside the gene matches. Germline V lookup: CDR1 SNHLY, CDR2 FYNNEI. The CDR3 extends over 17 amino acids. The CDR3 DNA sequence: TGTGCCAGCACAGGGACAGGGGGCTGGAATGGCAATCAGCCCCAGCATTTT. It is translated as CASTGTGGWNGNQPQHF. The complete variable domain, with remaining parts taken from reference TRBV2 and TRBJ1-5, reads EPEVTQTPSHQVTQMGQEVILRCVPISNHLYFYWYRQILGQKVEFLVSFYNNEISEKSEIFDDQFSVERPDGSNFTLKIRSTKLEDSAMYFCASTGTGGWNGNQPQHFGDGTRLSIL.

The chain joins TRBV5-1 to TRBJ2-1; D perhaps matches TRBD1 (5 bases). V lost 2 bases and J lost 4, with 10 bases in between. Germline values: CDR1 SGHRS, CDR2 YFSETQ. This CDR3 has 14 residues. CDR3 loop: CASSLRGDYNEQFF. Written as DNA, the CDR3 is TGCGCCAGCAGCTTAAGGGGCGATTACAATGAGCAGTTCTTC.

CDR3: CASSDGGGYTF. CDR3 nucleotide sequence: TGTGCCAGCAGTGATGGGGGTGGCTACACCTTC. The J gene is TRBJ1-2, the V gene TRBV2; TRBD1 might be the D (5 bases). CDR1 is SNHLY and CDR2 is FYNNEI in the germline V gene. The CDR3 length is 11 residues. Trimming shortened V by 3 bases and J by 7 bases, and 6 bases separated the two germline ends.

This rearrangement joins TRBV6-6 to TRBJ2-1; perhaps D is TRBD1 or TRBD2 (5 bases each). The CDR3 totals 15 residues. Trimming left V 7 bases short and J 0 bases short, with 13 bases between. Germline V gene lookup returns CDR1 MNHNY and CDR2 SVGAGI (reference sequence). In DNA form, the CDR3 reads TGTGCCAGCACCCACGGGACCCGCTCCTACAATGAGCAGTTCTTC. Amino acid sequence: CASTHGTRSYNEQFF.

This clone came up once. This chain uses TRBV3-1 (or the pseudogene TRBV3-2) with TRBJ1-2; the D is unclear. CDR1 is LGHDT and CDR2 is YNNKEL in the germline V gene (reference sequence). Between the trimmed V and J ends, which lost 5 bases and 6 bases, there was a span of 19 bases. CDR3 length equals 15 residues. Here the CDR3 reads CASSYGLGTTHGYTF. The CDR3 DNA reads TGTGCCAGCAGCTACGGGTTGGGAACTACCCATGGCTACACCTTC.

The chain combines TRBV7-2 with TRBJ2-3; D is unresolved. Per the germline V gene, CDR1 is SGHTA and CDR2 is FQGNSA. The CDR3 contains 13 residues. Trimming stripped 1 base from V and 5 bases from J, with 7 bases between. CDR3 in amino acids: CASSLGPGDTQYF. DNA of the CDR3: TGTGCCAGCAGCTTAGGGCCGGGAGATACGCAGTATTTT.

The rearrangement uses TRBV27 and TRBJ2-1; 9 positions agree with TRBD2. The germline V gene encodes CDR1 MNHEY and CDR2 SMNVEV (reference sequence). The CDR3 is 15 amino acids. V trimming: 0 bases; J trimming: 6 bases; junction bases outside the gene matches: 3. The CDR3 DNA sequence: TGTGCCAGCAGTTTATCCAGCGGGAGGACCAATGAGCAGTTCTTC. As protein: CASSLSSGRTNEQFF.

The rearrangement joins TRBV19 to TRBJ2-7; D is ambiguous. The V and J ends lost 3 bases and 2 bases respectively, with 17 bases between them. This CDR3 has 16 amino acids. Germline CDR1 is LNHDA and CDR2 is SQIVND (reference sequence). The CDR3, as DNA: TGTGCCAGTAGTATTGGTCCCCGGGTTAAGCCCTACGAGCAGTACTTC. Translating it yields CASSIGPRVKPYEQYF.

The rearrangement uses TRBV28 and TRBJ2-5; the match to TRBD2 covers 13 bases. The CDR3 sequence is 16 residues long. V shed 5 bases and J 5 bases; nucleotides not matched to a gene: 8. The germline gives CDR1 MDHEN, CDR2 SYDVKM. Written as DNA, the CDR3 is TGTGCCAGCAGTCACGATGGACTAGCGGGAGTGGAGACCCAGTACTTC. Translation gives CASSHDGLAGVETQYF.